This is a list of T cell receptor beta chains from one sample in a study of identical twins. Each CDR3 protein gets one entry after TCRdb re-called the 5' RACE reads with MiXCR. The table includes about 720,000 distinct CDR3 sequences, 15% to 20% detected once. These data are also associated with another study on T cells expressing NK-cell markers.

The sequenced material came from PBMCs. The origin of the receptors is a woman aged 18-29 years in good health. Each CDR3 is given with its conserved first and last residue.

v_gene	j_gene	CDR3aa
TRBV12-5	TRBJ2-1	CASGPTGYNEQFF
TRBV6-1	TRBJ2-7	CASTLTGGLSGEQYF
TRBV30	TRBJ2-7	CACAVVSYEQYF
TRBV5-1	TRBJ2-1	CASSWGLAGVLDNEQFF
TRBV3-1	TRBJ2-1	CASSQLAGASAFF
TRBV5-1	TRBJ1-1	CASSHGTDRGFEAFF
TRBV7-9	TRBJ2-2	CASSLEDWAAGTGELFF
TRBV5-1	TRBJ2-5	CASSTRLAQETQYF
TRBV29-1	TRBJ2-7	CSVPGQGHEQYF
TRBV20-1	TRBJ2-7	CSGEVSSYEQYF
TRBV6-1	TRBJ2-3	CASRLWRAGTDTQYF
TRBV5-1	TRBJ1-1	CASSQGDGYTEAFF
TRBV7-2	TRBJ1-2	CASSRRGTGAPSLYTF
TRBV29-1	TRBJ2-7	CSVARTGSYYEQYF
TRBV11-2	TRBJ2-1	CASSFSRTSYNEQFF
TRBV10-2	TRBJ1-2	CASSESGDLGYGYTF
TRBV12-3/TRBV12-4	TRBJ2-1	CASRSGTRNEQFF
TRBV20-1	TRBJ2-3	CSARDLWERDTQYF
TRBV7-2	TRBJ2-1	CASSSIAGGGFEQFF
TRBV25-1	TRBJ2-5	CASSASGGKRTQYF
TRBV15	TRBJ2-7	CATSTSNTYEQYF
TRBV5-5	TRBJ2-3	CASSYRLAGSDTQYF
TRBV29-1	TRBJ2-5	CSASDHVEPGGETQYF
TRBV19	TRBJ2-5	CASNTGRRQETQYF
TRBV12-3/TRBV12-4	TRBJ2-1	CASSPPGTSGTGEQFF
TRBV12-3/TRBV12-4	TRBJ1-1	CASRDAGYTEAFF
TRBV12-3/TRBV12-4	TRBJ2-5	CASTTGGEETQYF
TRBV15	TRBJ2-1	CATSRDKILAGVDEQFF
TRBV11-2	TRBJ2-1	CASSPSRSDGNEQFF
TRBV9	TRBJ2-3	CASSVLLAGDTQYF
TRBV7-9	TRBJ2-5	CASSPPVTGVRETQYF
TRBV7-9	TRBJ2-5	CASSPATPPPQYF
TRBV20-1	TRBJ2-2	CSAQSGGTVNTGELFF
TRBV5-6	TRBJ2-6	CASRPGTGLSGANVLTF
TRBV5-1	TRBJ2-7	CASSWPGGEQYF
TRBV10-3	TRBJ2-7	CAIRKNSGEGSYEQYF
TRBV10-3	TRBJ2-1	CAIGLADEQFF
TRBV20-1	TRBJ1-2	CSASIGQGQLGGYTF
TRBV5-1	TRBJ2-7	CASSGGAGYEQYF
TRBV7-2	TRBJ2-3	CASSFQTSGRGQDTQYF
TRBV20-1	TRBJ2-1	CSATGGRAGGPNEQFF
TRBV12-3/TRBV12-4	TRBJ1-3	CASRGQISGNTIYF
TRBV6-1	TRBJ2-7	CASNPGLKKTYEQYF
TRBV9	TRBJ2-1	CASSALEASYNEQFF
TRBV20-1	TRBJ2-7	CSAGRERGEQYF
TRBV2	TRBJ1-1	CASSDSLNTEAFF